This T cell receptor beta chain was observed in a study of neurological immune-mediated disorders (dated by TCRdb to between 2018 and 2021). Study-level background: The study compared peripheral blood TCR-beta repertoires of HTLV-I-associated myelopathy (HAM/TSP) patients, multiple sclerosis patients and healthy controls using UMI-based sequencing. The cohort comprised around 70 subjects: around 15 HAM/TSP patients, around 34 multiple sclerosis patients and approximately 20 healthy controls. Longitudinal samples, technical triplicates and paired sorted CD4+ and CD8+ T-cell subsets, alongside PBMC samples, were included among the approximately 100 TCR-beta libraries. The full study reports these points: Expanded clones from different subjects shared no identical CDR3 amino acid sequences, which suggests that TCR-beta repertoires were private in all groups. TCR clonal expansion was greatest in HAM/TSP patients and smallest in MS patients, who ranked below even healthy controls.

Healthy controls were blood bank volunteers in Maryland, USA. TCR libraries for sorted subsets were made from under 1.1 million sorted CD4+ or CD8+ T cells. PBMCs were separated from peripheral blood using Ficoll-Hypaque density gradient centrifugation and then cryopreserved in liquid nitrogen. The study also sequenced paired sorted CD4+ and CD8+ subsets from healthy controls, HAM/TSP patients and MS patients. cDNA was synthesized by template-switch 5'RACE using a primer carrying a 10-nucleotide random unique molecular identifier by which each TCR transcript was tagged. Each sequencing run produced over 180 million TCR-beta sequences covering 15-18 subjects. The RNeasy kit was used to extract total RNA. TCR-beta VDJ regions were amplified with primers for the TCR constant region and the 5'RACE anchor, using the KAPA Real-time Library Amplification kit. Sample indexes and Illumina adaptors were added in a first PCR, after which library yield was increased in a second PCR. After Ampure bead purification, the roughly 650 bp TCR product was size-selected on a 2% E-gel SizeSelection system. Before pooling, library quality was checked on a Bioanalyzer, concentration was measured with Qubit, and libraries were quantified with the Kapa Library Quantification kit. An Illumina HiSeq 2500 sequenced the libraries paired-end 2 x 150 bp. To increase sequence diversity, roughly 24-32% phiX was spiked into each library pool. Per the source publication's procedure: The UMI-based MiGEC pipeline processed quality-filtered reads and removed over 80% of raw TCR sequences during error correction. VDJ genes were aligned to IMGT germline references, and clonotypes were defined by unique CDR3 amino acid sequence plus V-J genes. Clonal expansion, Shannon diversity and CDR3 relatedness (CalcPairwiseDistances, ClusterSamples) were evaluated with VDJtools, and phylogenetic trees were built with CLCbio workbench. A clone was classed as expanded if it had 8 or more unique UMIs, a cutoff based on coefficient-of-variation modelling across technical triplicates. TCRdb applied fastp at Q25 and MiXCR to the public reads, then kept only in-frame beta chains. Merged by CDR3 protein, the rows form single entries marked with the most common genes and DNA. The V and J calls here are based on TCRdb, not the publication. For this sample there are tens of thousands of distinct CDR3 sequences; approximately 7.2% appear just once. The top ten clonotypes cover approximately 5.7% of the sample.

This clonotype was observed many times. Its antigen is currently not known. No quality values exist for individual bases; no much larger clone is one base distant. From its cysteine to its phenylalanine, the CDR3 spans 16 amino acids. The entry retains the CDR3 DNA only, 48 bases that are in frame from base 1. Trimming takes 8 bases off V and 5 bases off J; junction bases not matched to a gene: 16. The receptor's source is a man over 45 in good health. The sample was CD4+ T cells from blood. The chain uses TRBV12-3 or TRBV12-4 and TRBJ2-7, and TRBD2 matches 9 of the central bases. CDR3 region: CASAQGAGGPVNEQYF. The nucleotide sequence reads TGTGCCAGCGCCCAAGGGGCGGGAGGGCCGGTGAACGAGCAGTACTTC.